This passage covers 28 T cell receptor beta chains from one sample sequenced in a study of blood T cells in healthy people across ages. For the second PCR, which ran for 7 to 11 cycles, a sample-barcoded 5' primer and a J-beta primer mix were used. TCRdb re-called the 5' RACE reads with MiXCR, one entry per CDR3 protein. The sample has about a million distinct CDR3 sequences, roughly 43% seen once; the top ten hold roughly 12%. Sequenced sample: blood. Every receptor here comes from a young man in good health.

In DNA form, the CDR3 reads TGTGCCAGCAGCCAAGGATCAGGGGGTTCCGTGGGTCAGCCCCAGCATTTT. It translates to CASSQGSGGSVGQPQHF. V gene TRBV4-2 combines with J gene TRBJ1-5, with 7 positions matching TRBD1. Per germline, CDR1 LGHNA and CDR2 YNFKEQ. There are 17 residues in the CDR3. V was clipped by 1 base and J by 6 bases; unmatched bases: 12.

This clonotype showed up just a few times. The DNA for the CDR3 is TGTGCCAGCAGTTACTCGTCGGGGGGCGCTGCTTATGGCTACACCTTC. Residues: CASSYSSGGAAYGYTF. This chain links TRBV6-2 or TRBV6-3 with TRBJ1-2; D might be TRBD1 (6 bases). Trimming shortened V by 0 bases and J by 5 bases, and 16 bases separated the two germline ends. The CDR3 length is 16 residues. The germline V gene has CDR1 MNHEY and CDR2 SVGEGT.

This clonotype was observed many times. The chain has TRBV3-1 and TRBJ2-1, with TRBD2 matching over 15 bases. The CDR3 contains 16 residues. From germline, CDR1 is LGHDT and CDR2 YNNKEL (reference sequence). After removal of 4 bases from V and 9 bases from J, the junction contained 7 bases not matched to a gene. CDR3 nucleotide sequence: TGTGCCAGCAGCCTCGGACTAGCGGGGGGGCAAAGTGAGCAGTTCTTC. It translates to CASSLGLAGGQSEQFF.

V usage is TRBV25-1 and J usage is TRBJ2-4, with 13 bases identical to TRBD2. The V and J ends lost 4 bases and 0 bases, in that order; junction bases with no gene match: 12. The CDR3 runs to 20 residues. Germline CDR1 MGHDK, CDR2 SYGVNS. The CDR3: CASSAQTSGGYRLAKNIQYF. CDR3 sequence (DNA): TGTGCCAGCAGTGCACAGACTAGCGGGGGGTATAGACTAGCCAAAAACATTCAGTACTTC.

This clonotype was counted a few times. V is TRBV6-6 and J is TRBJ1-2; D is unclear. Trimming took off 4 bases at V and 7 bases at J, with 19 bases between the two ends. This CDR3 spans 15 amino acids. In germline, CDR1 is MNHNY, CDR2 SVGAGI (reference sequence). The CDR3 DNA follows: TGTGCCAGCAGTTCCCCAGGTTCCGCCACGGTTGGCTACACCTTC. Translated: CASSSPGSATVGYTF.

The V and J genes are TRBV29-1 and TRBJ2-5; D tentatively reads TRBD1 or TRBD2 (6 bases each). The J call is doubtful: the DNA matches TRBJ2-7 better. From germline, CDR1 is SQVTM and CDR2 ANQGSEA. The CDR3 contains 14 residues. CDR3 DNA sequence: TGCAGCGCGATATTTCGGGGGCACGTCGACGAGCAGTACTTC. Translated: CSAIFRGHVDEQYF.

This clonotype was detected only a few times. J is TRBJ2-5 and V is TRBV7-2; D uncertain. Germline lookup yields CDR1 SGHTA and CDR2 FQGNSA. The CDR3 is made up of 11 amino acids. V dropped 5 bases and J dropped 11 bases, with 12 bases sitting between them. This CDR3 reads CASSADVTQYF. The CDR3 DNA is TGTGCCAGCAGCGCGGACGTGACGCAGTACTTC.

This clonotype was picked up a small number of times. The chain links TRBV5-1 to TRBJ2-4, with 8 nucleotides matching TRBD1. The DNA end is a closer match to TRBJ2-7, so the J assignment may be wrong. The CDR3 sequence is 14 residues long. CDR1 is SGHRS, CDR2 YFSETQ, per germline. The CDR3 DNA sequence: TGCGCCAGCAGCTTGGGACAGGGGAATACCGAGCAGTACTTC. It codes for CASSLGQGNTEQYF.

The chain uses TRBV4-2 and TRBJ2-7; tentative D call: TRBD2 (5 bases). The germline V gene encodes CDR1 LGHNA and CDR2 YNFKEQ. Trimming cost V 2 bases and J 3 bases, with 11 bases left between them. There are 14 residues in the CDR3. The CDR3 DNA sequence: TGTGCCAGCAGCCAAAATTTCCGGGACTACGAGCAGTACTTC. It codes for CASSQNFRDYEQYF.

This clonotype was detected only a few times. This chain connects TRBV3-1 to TRBJ1-2; TRBD1 matches at 7 bases. CDR1 and CDR2 from the germline V gene are LGHDT and YNNKEL (reference sequence). The V gene end was trimmed by 5 bases and the J gene end by 1 base; junction bases not matched to a gene: 7. There are 15 residues in the CDR3. This CDR3 is CASSSQDRINYGYTF. The CDR3 nucleotides are TGTGCCAGCAGCTCGCAGGACAGGATTAACTATGGCTACACCTTC. Full variable domain (missing parts from reference TRBV3-1 and TRBJ1-2): DTAVSQTPKYLVTQMGNDKSIKCEQNLGHDTMYWYKQDSKKFLKIMFSYNNKELIINETVPNRFSPKSPDKAHLNLHINSLELGDSAVYFCASSSQDRINYGYTFGSGTRLTVV.

In its sample, this clonotype was seen many times. J is TRBJ2-3 and V is TRBV27; the D is unclear. There are 15 residues in the CDR3. The V gene lost 2 bases and the J gene lost 0 bases, with 9 bases spanning the gap. Germline V gene lookup returns CDR1 MNHEY and CDR2 SMNVEV (reference sequence). As DNA, the CDR3 is TGTGCCAGCAGTTTACGTCCTACTAGCACAGATACGCAGTATTTT. Residues: CASSLRPTSTDTQYF.

The chain has TRBV28 and TRBJ1-2; 11 bases map to TRBD1. Germline CDR1 is MDHEN and CDR2 is SYDVKM. The CDR3 runs to 14 residues. Losses at the gene ends were 7 bases for V and 3 bases for J; bases not matched to a gene: 4. CDR3 sequence: CASTEGQGDYGYTF. CDR3 bases: TGTGCCAGCACCGAGGGACAGGGGGACTATGGCTACACCTTC.

V and J are TRBV2 and TRBJ1-2, with a weak D call TRBD1 (5 bases). The CDR3 loop spans 14 amino acids. Germline V gene sequence: CDR1 SNHLY, CDR2 FYNNEI. The ends were cut back, 6 bases at V and 5 bases at J, with 16 bases in the middle. The CDR3 loop is CASRRGGTEYGYTF. CDR3 nucleotide sequence: TGTGCCAGCAGGCGAGGAGGGACGGAGTATGGCTACACCTTC.

The chain employs TRBV4-1 and TRBJ1-1; D uncertain. In germline, CDR1 is MGHRA, CDR2 YSYEKL. This CDR3 contains 15 residues. Trimming removed 4 bases from V and 3 bases from J, with 15 bases in between. The CDR3 DNA reads as TGCGCCAGCAGCCCCCCGGGGTCGTTTTACACTGAAGCTTTCTTT. As protein: CASSPPGSFYTEAFF.

There are a few counts of this clonotype. The chain combines TRBV12-3 or TRBV12-4 with TRBJ2-7, with 7 bases aligning to TRBD2. J lost 4 bases, V lost 1 base, and 7 bases had no gene match. This CDR3 spans 15 amino acids. The CDR3 DNA is TGTGCCAGCAGTTTAGGTCGGGGGGTACAATACGAGCAGTACTTC. Its translation is CASSLGRGVQYEQYF.

The gene calls are TRBV24-1 and TRBJ2-5; 9 nucleotides match TRBD2. The CDR3 has 17 amino acids. Losses at the gene ends were 4 bases for V and 1 base for J; bases not matched to a gene: 9. CDR1 KGHDR and CDR2 SFDVKD come from the germline V gene. For the CDR3, the DNA is TGTGCCACCAGTGACCCTTTAGCGGGGGCCGTCCAAGAGACCCAGTACTTC. Translating it yields CATSDPLAGAVQETQYF.

In its sample, this clonotype was seen a few times. V usage is TRBV20-1 and J usage is TRBJ2-1, with TRBD1 matching 10 bases. Trimming cost V 5 bases and J 6 bases; bases outside gene matches: 7. Per germline, CDR1 DFQATT and CDR2 SNEGSKA (reference sequence). CDR3 length equals 14 residues. The CDR3 nucleotides are TGCAGTGCTCGCCGGGACAGGGGTTTCAATGAGCAGTTCTTC. Translation gives CSARRDRGFNEQFF.

At least ten counts were recorded for this clonotype. CDR3 region: CAISGTGDQVTDTQYF. The DNA for the CDR3 is TGTGCCATCAGCGGGACAGGGGATCAGGTCACAGATACGCAGTATTTT. The chain joins TRBV10-3 to TRBJ2-3; 10 nucleotides agree with TRBD1. The ends lost 6 bases at V and 2 bases at J; junction bases unmatched: 8. Per the germline V gene, CDR1 is ENHRY and CDR2 is SYGVKD. The CDR3 consists of 16 residues.

The gene calls are TRBV6-6 and TRBJ2-3; D call uncertain. V lost 2 bases and J lost 4, with 7 bases in between. The CDR3 loop spans 13 amino acids. Germline V CDR1 and CDR2: MNHNY, SVGAGI (reference sequence). The CDR3 is CASSYGQPDTQYF. CDR3 in DNA: TGTGCCAGCAGTTACGGGCAGCCAGATACGCAGTATTTT.

The CDR3 reads CASSLVNRAGETQYF. The CDR3 nucleotides read TGTGCCAGCAGCTTAGTGAACAGGGCTGGGGAGACCCAGTACTTC. This sequence joins TRBV11-1 and TRBJ2-5, with D possibly matching TRBD1 (6 bases). V was cut by 1 base and J by 5 bases, with 14 bases left in between. Germline V gives CDR1 SGHAT, CDR2 FQDESV (reference sequence). This CDR3 spans 15 amino acids.

This chain links TRBV18 with TRBJ2-5; TRBD1 aligns across 7 bases. The junction had 4 bases not matched to a gene; V was cut back by 2 bases and J by 4 bases. The CDR3 totals 14 residues. Germline assignment: CDR1 KGHSH and CDR2 LQKENI. CDR3 nucleotide sequence: TGTGCCAGCTCACCATTAGCAGGGGGAGAGACCCAGTACTTC. Protein product: CASSPLAGGETQYF.

This chain connects TRBV28 to TRBJ2-3; D might be TRBD1 (5 bases). Germline V gene sequence: CDR1 MDHEN, CDR2 SYDVKM. This CDR3 has 13 residues. V was cut by 6 bases and J by 4 bases, with 11 bases left in between. As DNA, the CDR3 is TGTGCCAGCAGCGACAGAAAGCCAGATACGCAGTATTTT. As protein: CASSDRKPDTQYF. The whole variable domain, filled in from reference TRBV28 and TRBJ2-3, reads DVKVTQSSRYLVKRTGEKVFLECVQDMDHENMFWYRQDPGLGLRLIYFSYDVKMKEKGDIPEGYSVSREKKERFSLILESASTNQTSMYLCASSDRKPDTQYFGPGTRLTVL.

Ten or more counts support this clonotype. This chain connects TRBV6-2 or TRBV6-3 to TRBJ2-5; possible D gene TRBD1, 5 bases. Germline-derived CDR1 and CDR2 are MNHEY and SVGEGT. Trimming shortened V by 2 bases and J by 2 bases, and 9 bases separated the two germline ends. CDR3 size: 14 residues. The CDR3 nucleotides read TGTGCCAGCAGTTACGGCAGGGATCAAGAGACCCAGTACTTC. Translation: CASSYGRDQETQYF.

The gene calls are TRBV6-2 or TRBV6-3 and TRBJ2-3; possible D gene TRBD2, 6 bases. The germline gives CDR1 MNHEY, CDR2 SVGEGT. V was shortened by 0 bases and J by 3 bases, with 13 bases between the two germline ends. The CDR3 spans 16 residues. This chain's CDR3 is CASSYSTAGLTDTQYF. The CDR3, as DNA: TGTGCCAGCAGTTACTCCACTGCGGGGTTGACAGATACGCAGTATTTT.

This chain links TRBV28 with TRBJ2-2, with D uncertain. CDR1 and CDR2 (germline): MDHEN, SYDVKM. The CDR3 consists of 12 residues. V was trimmed by 11 bases and J by 4 bases, leaving 11 bases between them. The CDR3, as DNA: TGTGCCCATTCGAGGTTCACCGGGGAGCTGTTTTTT. Translation: CAHSRFTGELFF.

This sequence joins TRBV7-6 and TRBJ2-3, with 8 bases lining up with TRBD2. The V gene end was trimmed by 8 bases and the J gene end by 8 bases; junction bases not matched to a gene: 9. The CDR3 has 13 amino acids. CDR1 and CDR2 from the germline V gene are SGHVS and FNYEAQ. The CDR3 bases are TGTGCCAGCCGCGGGGGGACTGAACGTACGCAGTATTTT. Protein sequence: CASRGGTERTQYF.

V and J are TRBV4-3 and TRBJ2-5; TRBD1 matches at 7 bases. The closer fit of TRBJ2-7 to the DNA end suggests the J call may be wrong. The CDR3 totals 16 residues. The germline CDR1 and CDR2 sequences are LGHNA and YSLEER. The chain's CDR3 is CASSPALDRFHYEQYF. The CDR3 DNA sequence: TGCGCCAGCAGCCCTGCCCTGGACAGGTTCCACTACGAGCAGTACTTC.

As regards this clonotype: A junction end diverges from the germline sequence, so it may reflect a read error. The rearrangement joins TRBV29-1 to TRBJ1-2; tentative D call: TRBD1 (6 bases). This CDR3 region has 13 residues. CDR1 SQVTM and CDR2 ANQGSEA come from the germline V gene. The CDR3 protein is CSVGTGPNYGHTF. The CDR3 nucleotides read TGCAGCGTTGGAACAGGGCCGAACTATGGCCACACCTTC. Complete variable domain (other parts from reference TRBV29-1 and TRBJ1-2): SAVISQKPSRDICQRGTSLTIQCQVDSQVTMMFWYRQQPGQSLTLIATANQGSEATYESGFVIDKFPISRPNLTFSTLTVSNMSPEDSSIYLCSVGTGPNYGHTFGSGTRLTVV.